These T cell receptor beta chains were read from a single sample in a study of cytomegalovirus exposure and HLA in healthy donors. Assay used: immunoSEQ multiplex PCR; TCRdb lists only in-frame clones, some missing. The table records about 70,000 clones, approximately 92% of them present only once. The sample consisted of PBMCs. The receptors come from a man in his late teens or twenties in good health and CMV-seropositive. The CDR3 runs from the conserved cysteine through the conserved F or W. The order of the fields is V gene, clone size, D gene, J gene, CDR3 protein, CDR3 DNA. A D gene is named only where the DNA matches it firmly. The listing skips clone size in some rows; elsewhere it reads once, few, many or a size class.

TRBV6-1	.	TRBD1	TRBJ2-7	CASSGGQGGLVGYEQYF	TGTGCCAGCAGTGGAGGACAGGGTGGTCTCGTAGGCTACGAGCAGTACTTC
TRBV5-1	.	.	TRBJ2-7	CASSLELAYEQYF	TGCGCCAGCAGCTTGGAGCTGGCCTACGAGCAGTACTTC
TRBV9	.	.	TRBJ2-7	CASSAYEQYF	TGTGCCAGCAGCGCTTACGAGCAGTACTTC
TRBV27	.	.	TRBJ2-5	CASSHSLIETQYF	TGTGCCAGCAGTCATTCCCTAATTGAGACCCAGTACTTC
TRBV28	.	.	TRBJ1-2	CASELWANYGYTF	TGTGCCAGCGAACTTTGGGCAAACTATGGCTACACCTTC
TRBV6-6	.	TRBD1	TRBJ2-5	CASSYPNRGQETQYF	TGTGCCAGCAGTTACCCGAACAGGGGGCAAGAGACCCAGTACTTC
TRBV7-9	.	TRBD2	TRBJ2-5	CASSLAGGGPSETQYF	TGTGCCAGCAGCTTAGCGGGGGGAGGGCCATCAGAGACCCAGTACTTC
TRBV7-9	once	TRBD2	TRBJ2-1	CASSLQTGRAREQFF	TGTGCCAGCAGCTTACAAACCGGGAGGGCACGGGAGCAGTTCTTC
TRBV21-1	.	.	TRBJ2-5	CASSNPDSARKETQYF	TGTGCCAGCAGCAACCCCGACAGTGCCCGGAAAGAGACCCAGTACTTC
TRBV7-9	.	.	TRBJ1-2	CASSLVGQGYTF	TGTGCCAGCAGCTTAGTTGGGCAGGGCTACACCTTC
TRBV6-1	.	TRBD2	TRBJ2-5	CASSRSGAGETQYF	TGTGCCAGCAGTCGCAGCGGGGCGGGGGAGACCCAGTACTTC
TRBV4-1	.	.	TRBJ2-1	CASSQGTGINEQFF	TGCGCCAGCAGCCAAGGAACAGGGATCAATGAGCAGTTCTTC
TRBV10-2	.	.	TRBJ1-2	CASSESRGDDGYTF	TGCGCCAGCAGTGAATCCCGCGGGGATGATGGCTACACCTTC
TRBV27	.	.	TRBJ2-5	CASSLGPPGTQYF	TGTGCCAGCAGTTTAGGGCCCCCCGGGACCCAGTACTTC
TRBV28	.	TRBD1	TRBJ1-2	CASSSEQGVGGYTF	TGTGCCAGCAGTTCTGAACAGGGGGTGGGAGGCTACACCTTC
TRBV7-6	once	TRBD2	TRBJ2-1	CASSPSGSSYNEQFF	TGTGCCAGCAGCCCCAGCGGGAGTTCCTACAATGAGCAGTTCTTC
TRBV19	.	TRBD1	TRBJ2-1	CASSIVDRVTLNEQFF	TGTGCCAGTAGTATAGTGGACAGGGTCACCCTCAATGAGCAGTTCTTC
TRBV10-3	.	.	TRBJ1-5	CAISERTANQPQHF	TGTGCCATCAGTGAGAGGACAGCCAATCAGCCCCAGCATTTT
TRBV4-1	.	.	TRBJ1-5	CASSQGLGNQPQHF	TGCGCCAGCAGCCAAGGTCTAGGAAATCAGCCCCAGCATTTT
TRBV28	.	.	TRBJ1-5	CASSPYSNQPQHF	TGTGCCAGCAGCCCCTATAGCAATCAGCCCCAGCATTTT
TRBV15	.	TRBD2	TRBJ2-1	CATSRRTSGYNEQFF	TGTGCCACCAGCAGGAGGACTAGCGGGTACAATGAGCAGTTCTTC
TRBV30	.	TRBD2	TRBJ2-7	CAWSPISGIFYEQYF	TGTGCCTGGAGTCCTATTAGCGGGATCTTCTACGAGCAGTACTTC